This T cell receptor (beta chain) emerged from a study of blood T cell repertoires in COVID-19. The CDR3 runs 13 residues. J gave up 7 bases and V 7 bases, and 10 bases lay outside the gene matches. Germline V gene data show CDR1 as SQVTM and CDR2 as ANQGSEA. Profiled with immunoSEQ multiplex PCR; TCRdb holds only in-frame clones, not every one. Here the sample spans some 80,000 clones, roughly 84% being singletons. The sequencing input was peripheral blood. The rearrangement links TRBV29-1 to TRBJ1-1; 9 nucleotides match TRBD1. This clonotype was sampled from a woman older than 75 in a cohort sampled during active or convalescent COVID-19. CDR3 residues: CSAPGTGRNEAFF. The DNA of the CDR3 is TGCAGCGCCCCTGGGACAGGGAGGAATGAAGCTTTCTTT.